This TCR beta chain was profiled in a study of beta chain features in type 1 diabetes. Whole-study findings and limits: Possibly, sequencing cDNA over-represented cells that had high TCR expression levels.

There are a few counts of this clone. What it binds is unknown. Expressed TCRB transcripts got sequenced, as all isolated RNA was reverse transcribed. An average roughly 3.6 million reads came from naive, central memory and regulatory T cell samples. Here immunoSEQ multiplex PCR was the method, and the copy in TCRdb shows in-frame clones only, minus some. The table records about 470,000 clones, 30% of them present only once. J was trimmed by 0 bases and V by 1 base; bases with no gene match: 1. Germline CDR1 ENHRY, CDR2 SYGVKD. The CDR3 is 15 amino acids. The sequencing sample was made of naive CD4+ T cells from blood. This sequence was found in a man younger than 35 in good health. The chain combines TRBV10-3 with TRBJ2-3; 7 bases fit TRBD2. The CDR3 loop reads CAISEFSGSTDTQYF. CDR3 nucleotide sequence: TGTGCCATCAGTGAGTTTAGCGGGAGCACAGATACGCAGTATTTT.